One sample yielded the 31 T cell receptor beta chains listed below, sequenced in a study of identical twins. Each CDR3 protein is one row after TCRdb ran MiXCR on the 5' RACE reads. The table lists about 690,000 distinct CDR3 sequences, over 20% of them singletons. The data were also submitted as part of a second study, on T cells expressing NK-cell markers.

The sequenced sample consisted of PBMCs. These receptors were obtained from a woman aged 18-29 years in good health.

This clonotype has only a few counts. The chain is built from TRBV10-3 and TRBJ2-5, with 7 bases identical to TRBD1. J lost 2 bases, V lost 6 bases, and 9 bases had no gene match. The CDR3 runs to 15 residues. Germline CDR1 is ENHRY and CDR2 is SYGVKD. The CDR3 reads CAISPDYRGQETQYF. Here the CDR3 DNA reads TGTGCCATCAGCCCCGACTACAGGGGACAAGAGACCCAGTACTTC.

This clonotype was counted a single time. The chain combines TRBV12-3 or TRBV12-4 with TRBJ2-7; 9 positions match TRBD1. The CDR3 spans 15 residues. The ends lost 3 bases at V and 3 bases at J; junction bases unmatched: 6. The CDR3 region has the DNA TGTGCCAGCAGTTTCTCACAGGGGGCGTTCTACGAGCAGTACTTC. This translates into CASSFSQGAFYEQYF.

This clonotype occurred a few times. V is TRBV7-2 and J is TRBJ2-7; the D is unclear. V lost 5 bases to trimming and J lost 5 bases, with 13 bases between them. CDR1 SGHTA and CDR2 FQGNSA come from the germline V gene. The CDR3 loop spans 13 amino acids. The CDR3 DNA sequence: TGTGCCAGCAGCGTGACTCGGCAGGACGAGCAGTACTTC. Its translation: CASSVTRQDEQYF.

Comments on this clonotype: Mismatch with germline at one junction end may stem from a read error. The chain is built from TRBV2 and TRBJ2-1, with TRBD2 identical over 10 bases. The CDR3 consists of 16 residues. Germline V lookup: CDR1 SNHLY, CDR2 FYNNEI. The CDR3 sequence is CASSTERGGSFNEQFF. The CDR3 DNA reads as TGTGCCAGCAGTACCGAGCGGGGGGGGTCCTTCAATGAGCAGTTCTTC.

The V call is TRBV19, the J call TRBJ1-1; 7 bases align to TRBD1. Trimming cost V 6 bases and J 11 bases; bases outside gene matches: 6. Germline CDR1 and CDR2: LNHDA and SQIVND (reference sequence). The CDR3 runs to 11 residues. The CDR3: CASSTGTVAFF. The CDR3, as DNA: TGTGCCAGTAGCACCGGGACAGTGGCTTTCTTT.

The chain is built from TRBV27 and TRBJ2-5, with a tentative D call TRBD2 (5 bases). Germline CDR1 reads MNHEY; CDR2 reads SMNVEV (reference sequence). V lost 5 bases and J lost 1, with 20 bases in between. CDR3 size: 17 residues. CDR3 nucleotides: TGTGCCAGCAGTCAAACTAGAGGGCTTGGGTCCCAAGAGACCCAGTACTTC. Its translation: CASSQTRGLGSQETQYF.

At least ten counts were recorded for this clonotype. The chain combines TRBV7-9 with TRBJ2-3; possible D gene TRBD1, 5 bases. V lost 2 bases and J 2 bases, leaving 8 bases between the germline ends. The CDR3 has 14 residues. The germline gives CDR1 SEHNR, CDR2 FQNEAQ (reference sequence). As DNA, the CDR3 is TGTGCCAGCAGCTTACAGGGATTCACAGATACGCAGTATTTT. This translates into CASSLQGFTDTQYF. Using reference TRBV7-9 and TRBJ2-3 for the parts outside the CDR3, the full variable domain is DTGVSQNPRHKITKRGQNVTFRCDPISEHNRLYWYRQTLGQGPEFLTYFQNEAQLEKSRLLSDRFSAERPKGSFSTLEIQRTEQGDSAMYLCASSLQGFTDTQYFGPGTRLTVL.

This clonotype came up many times. The junction departs from the called germline gene at one end, perhaps through a read error. The chain recombines TRBV14 with TRBJ2-2; 7 positions agree with TRBD1. The CDR3 totals 13 residues. Germline CDR1 and CDR2: SGHDN and FVKESK. In nucleotides, the CDR3 is TGTGCCAGCAGTCTAGACAGGGCAGATATGCCCAATTTT. This codes for CASSLDRADMPNF.

The chain has TRBV20-1 and TRBJ2-4; TRBD2 is a possible D gene (7 bases). This CDR3 contains 15 residues. Germline-derived CDR1 and CDR2 are DFQATT and SNEGSKA (reference sequence). Between the trimmed V and J ends, which lost 6 bases and 1 base, there was a span of 16 bases. The CDR3 sequence: CSARGGALAKNIQYF. The CDR3 DNA reads TGCAGTGCCCGAGGGGGGGCCTTGGCCAAAAACATTCAGTACTTC.

The rearrangement joins TRBV6-5 to TRBJ2-7; TRBD2 matches 11 bases. Germline-derived CDR1 and CDR2 are MNHEY and SVGAGI. V was clipped by 0 bases and J by 7 bases; unmatched bases: 8. The CDR3 is 16 residues long. CDR3 loop: CASSYSRRLAGGEQYF. CDR3 sequence (DNA): TGTGCCAGCAGTTACTCGAGAAGGCTAGCGGGGGGAGAGCAGTACTTC.

The chain has TRBV4-1 and TRBJ2-3; D is tentatively TRBD1 or TRBD2 (5 bases each). CDR3 size: 16 residues. V lost 2 bases and J 4 bases, leaving 16 bases between the germline ends. The germline V gene has CDR1 MGHRA and CDR2 YSYEKL. The chain's CDR3 is CASSQRDPGLSDTQYF. The CDR3 DNA reads as TGCGCCAGCAGCCAACGGGACCCAGGCTTGTCAGATACGCAGTATTTT.

The table lists this clonotype with many counts. The gene calls are TRBV14 and TRBJ2-1; no firm D call. Germline V lookup: CDR1 SGHDN, CDR2 FVKESK. Trimming removed 4 bases from V and 6 bases from J, with 10 bases in between. This CDR3 has 13 amino acids. The CDR3 region has the DNA TGTGCCAGCAGCCGCGCGAGACTCAATGAGCAGTTCTTC. This gives the protein CASSRARLNEQFF.

This clonotype was observed a few times. The chain employs TRBV20-1 and TRBJ1-5, with 7 bases matching TRBD1. The CDR3 is 13 amino acids. Germline V lookup: CDR1 DFQATT, CDR2 SNEGSKA (reference sequence). J lost 3 bases, V lost 4 bases, and 3 bases had no gene match. Here the CDR3 reads CSAIGTANQPQHF. The CDR3 DNA follows: TGCAGTGCTATAGGGACAGCCAATCAGCCCCAGCATTTT.

The table lists this clonotype with a few counts. The rearrangement links TRBV6-5 to TRBJ1-1; D not resolved. Trimming removed 2 bases from V and 8 bases from J, with 12 bases in between. The germline CDR1 and CDR2 sequences are MNHEY and SVGAGI. The CDR3 has 13 residues. Written as DNA, the CDR3 is TGTGCCAGCAGTTACGACGGCAGGCGGGAAGCTTTCTTT. Its translation is CASSYDGRREAFF.

This clonotype has a handful of counts. The V and J genes are TRBV18 and TRBJ2-7; 8 bases match TRBD2. Germline V CDR1 and CDR2: KGHSH, LQKENI. This CDR3 region has 14 residues. Trimming removed 3 bases from V and 3 bases from J; junction bases left unmatched: 4. The CDR3 sequence is CASSPPGGIYEQYF. The CDR3 DNA sequence: TGTGCCAGCTCACCCCCGGGGGGGATCTACGAGCAGTACTTC.

This clonotype was picked up a small number of times. This sequence joins TRBV5-8 and TRBJ1-2, with D perhaps matching TRBD1 (5 bases). The germline V gene has CDR1 SGHTS and CDR2 YDEGEE. CDR3 size: 14 residues. V was pared by 5 bases and J by 8 bases, with 19 bases between. The CDR3 nucleotides read TGTGCCAGCAGTTCGCTGACAGCCACCGAGGGCTACACCTTC. Amino acid sequence: CASSSLTATEGYTF. The variable domain in full, with the rest retrieved from reference TRBV5-8 and TRBJ1-2, is EAGVTQSPTHLIKTRGQQATLRCSPISGHTSVYWYQQALGLGLQFLLWYDEGEERNRGNFPPRFSGRQFPNYSSELNVNALELEDSALYLCASSSLTATEGYTFGSGTRLTVV.

This clonotype was seen a few times. The chain combines TRBV12-3 or TRBV12-4 with TRBJ2-3; no clear D. Trimming cost V 2 bases and J 5 bases, with 11 bases left between them. The CDR3 is made up of 14 amino acids. Here the CDR3 DNA reads TGTGCCAGCAGTTTAAGGACCCCCGAAGATACGCAGTATTTT. This sequence encodes CASSLRTPEDTQYF.

The CDR3 protein is CASSHTRGGGLYNEQFF. Here the CDR3 DNA reads TGTGCCAGCAGCCATACGCGGGGGGGCGGTCTCTACAATGAGCAGTTCTTC. The V call is TRBV3-1, the J call TRBJ2-1; 9 bases are a match to TRBD2. The germline V gene encodes CDR1 LGHDT and CDR2 YNNKEL (reference sequence). The trim removed 3 bases at V and 3 bases at J, leaving 9 bases unmatched. This CDR3 is 17 amino acids long.

The chain is built from TRBV5-1 and TRBJ2-2; 12 positions match TRBD2. The CDR3 covers 14 residues. Germline trimming cut 4 bases from V and 8 bases from J; bases unmatched to any gene: 3. Germline lookup yields CDR1 SGHRS and CDR2 YFSETQ. The CDR3 DNA is TGCGCCAGCAGCCGGACTAGCGGGGTTGGGGAGCTGTTTTTT. Translation: CASSRTSGVGELFF.

V is TRBV2 and J is TRBJ1-5; D is unresolved. This CDR3 spans 14 amino acids. The ends were cut back, 6 bases at V and 0 bases at J, with 9 bases in the middle. Germline loops: CDR1 SNHLY, CDR2 FYNNEI. CDR3 nucleotide sequence: TGTGCCAGCAGAGACGTTAATAGCAATCAGCCCCAGCATTTT. Amino acid sequence: CASRDVNSNQPQHF.

The chain has TRBV23-1 and TRBJ2-5; D might be TRBD2 (5 bases). TRBV23-1 is treated as an ORF (open reading frame) with a function not yet certain. Trimming stripped 5 bases from V and 3 bases from J, with 19 bases between. This CDR3 comprises 16 residues. The CDR3: CASSYGSSGRKETQYF. The CDR3 bases are TGCGCCAGCAGTTATGGGTCGAGCGGCCGAAAAGAGACCCAGTACTTC.

The chain joins TRBV12-3 or TRBV12-4 to TRBJ2-2; the match to TRBD2 covers 13 bases. The ends lost 5 bases at V and 7 bases at J; junction bases unmatched: 10. The CDR3 sequence is 17 residues long. The CDR3 DNA is TGTGCCAGCAGTCCAGGGACTAGCGGGATAGGCGGCGGGGAGCTGTTTTTT. Encoded protein: CASSPGTSGIGGGELFF.

The chain carries TRBV5-1 and TRBJ1-2; unclear D gene. There are 14 residues in the CDR3. Germline-derived CDR1 and CDR2 are SGHRS and YFSETQ. Trimming removed 2 bases at V and 2 bases at J, with 10 bases between. CDR3 sequence (DNA): TGCGCCAGCAGCTTCGGAGGGCAGAACTATGGCTACACCTTC. It encodes CASSFGGQNYGYTF.

This clonotype was recorded a few times. The chain recombines TRBV6-5 with TRBJ2-3, with D possibly being TRBD1 or TRBD2 (5 bases each). The V gene lost 1 base and the J gene lost 3 bases, with 11 bases spanning the gap. Germline V gene lookup returns CDR1 MNHEY and CDR2 SVGAGI. This CDR3 comprises 15 residues. The DNA of the CDR3 is TGTGCCAGCAGTTACTACGGGGCTAGGACAGATACGCAGTATTTT. Protein sequence: CASSYYGARTDTQYF.

This clonotype was picked up a small number of times. The chain recombines TRBV5-1 with TRBJ2-5; unclear D gene. Per germline, CDR1 SGHRS and CDR2 YFSETQ. The CDR3 loop spans 14 amino acids. Trimming took off 7 bases at V and 5 bases at J, with 18 bases between the two ends. This CDR3 reads CASGAGPKGETQYF. The CDR3, as DNA: TGCGCCAGCGGAGCAGGACCGAAGGGTGAGACCCAGTACTTC.

Only a few counts were recorded for this clonotype. The chain couples TRBV6-1 to TRBJ1-1; D is perhaps TRBD1 (6 bases). CDR1 is MNHNS and CDR2 is SASEGT in the germline V gene. There are 14 residues in the CDR3. Trimming stripped 5 bases from V and 10 bases from J, with 20 bases between. CDR3 sequence reads: CASSRGTTEGVAFF. The CDR3 DNA sequence: TGTGCCAGCAGTCGGGGGACAACCGAAGGGGTAGCTTTCTTT.

The chain recombines TRBV10-2 with TRBJ2-7; 7 positions match TRBD2. The J segment lost 8 bases and the V segment lost 11 bases, leaving 15 bases of the junction unmatched. Germline lookup yields CDR1 WSHSY and CDR2 SAAADI. The CDR3 spans 13 residues. The CDR3: CAAGDGRGKQQYF. DNA for the CDR3: TGCGCCGCTGGTGATGGGCGGGGGAAACAGCAGTACTTC.

This clonotype was picked up many times. The chain uses TRBV29-1 and TRBJ2-5, with TRBD1 as a possible D gene (6 bases). CDR1 is SQVTM and CDR2 is ANQGSEA in the germline V gene. V lost 4 bases, J lost 5 bases, and 11 bases lay in between. The CDR3 runs 12 residues. The CDR3 sequence is CSVAGAEETQYF. The CDR3 bases are TGCAGCGTTGCAGGGGCTGAGGAGACCCAGTACTTC.

V and J are TRBV20-1 and TRBJ1-2; D is ambiguous. Trimming left V 6 bases short and J 4 bases short, with 15 bases between. CDR1 and CDR2 from the germline V gene are DFQATT and SNEGSKA (reference sequence). This CDR3 has 13 amino acids. CDR3 sequence (DNA): TGCAGTGCGGCTGGACGGACCGCCTATGGCTACACCTTC. Its protein is CSAAGRTAYGYTF.

In its sample, this clonotype was seen a few times. The V gene is TRBV12-3 or TRBV12-4, the J gene TRBJ2-7; D is uncertain. This CDR3 region has 13 residues. V shed 1 base and J shed 4 bases, with 8 bases lying between them. The CDR3 bases are TGTGCCAGCAGTTTAGGGAGTTGGTACGAGCAGTACTTC. Protein: CASSLGSWYEQYF.

This clonotype was counted at least ten times. The V call is TRBV3-1, the J call TRBJ2-5, with 12 bases aligning to TRBD2. V lost 4 bases and J lost 4; bases outside the gene matches: 7. The germline V gene has CDR1 LGHDT and CDR2 YNNKEL (reference sequence). CDR3 length: 16 amino acids. The CDR3 DNA follows: TGTGCCAGCAGCCGACTACTAGCGGGAGGAAGAGAGACCCAGTACTTC. Amino acids: CASSRLLAGGRETQYF.